The 12 T cell receptor beta chains given below trace back to one sample, sequenced in a study of shared clonotypes between healthy human individuals (dated by TCRdb to the early 2020s). Preparation of the library involved the immunoSEQ multiplex PCR assay. TCRdb holds this immuneACCESS table with in-frame rearrangements only. Some clones are missing; in checked studies, unresolved V genes explain under half, and the rest has no known cause. The sample table shows about 1 million clones, and 70% to 80% are seen once. The ten biggest clones cover about 1.5% of the sample. Sequenced: memory CD4+ T cells sorted from blood. Taken with the paper, the label for cell subset or site translates to: CD45RA-negative fraction. These receptor sequences come from a man aged 18 to 30 in good health.

The sample holds one count of this clone. The chain is built from TRBV30 and TRBJ2-1, with TRBD2 matching 13 bases. CDR1 is GTSNPN, CDR2 SVGIG, per germline (reference sequence). V dropped 5 bases and J dropped 0; count of bases not matched to a gene: 16. The CDR3 has 20 amino acids. For the CDR3, the DNA is TGTGCCTGGGGGCTTCAAGCGGGACTAGCGGGACCCCTCTCCTACAATGAGCAGTTCTTC. Translation: CAWGLQAGLAGPLSYNEQFF. The full variable domain, in which reference TRBV30 and TRBJ2-1 provide the parts outside the CDR3, is SQTIHQWPATLVQPVGSPLSLECTVEGTSNPNLYWYRQAAGRGLQLLFYSVGIGQISSEVPQNLSASRPQDRQFILSSKKLLLSDSGFYLCAWGLQAGLAGPLSYNEQFFGPGTRLTVL.

V is TRBV5-6 and J is TRBJ2-7, with 12 bases matching TRBD2. Per the germline V gene, CDR1 is SGHDT and CDR2 is YYEEEE. V lost 4 bases to trimming and J lost 5 bases; unmatched junction nucleotides: 4. The CDR3 spans 14 residues. CDR3 protein: CASSVLAGGNEQYF. CDR3 DNA sequence: TGTGCCAGCAGCGTACTAGCGGGGGGTAACGAGCAGTACTTC. The full variable domain, rest sourced from reference TRBV5-6 and TRBJ2-7, is DAGVTQSPTHLIKTRGQQVTLRCSPKSGHDTVSWYQQALGQGPQFIFQYYEEEERQRGNFPDRFSGHQFPNYSSELNVNALLLGDSALYLCASSVLAGGNEQYFGPGTRLTVT.

The genes are TRBV30 and TRBJ2-4; weak D call: TRBD2 (6 bases). V lost 2 bases and J 0 bases, leaving 11 bases between the germline ends. This CDR3 region has 15 residues. Germline V gene data show CDR1 as GTSNPN and CDR2 as SVGIG (reference sequence). CDR3 sequence (DNA): TGTGCCTGGAGTCCGGGCGGGGTAGCCAAAAACATTCAGTACTTC. Translating it yields CAWSPGGVAKNIQYF.

The chain couples TRBV27 to TRBJ2-3; 10 bases align to TRBD2. The CDR3 runs to 19 residues. The V gene's germline CDR1 is MNHEY and CDR2 SMNVEV (reference sequence). The trim removed 3 bases at V and 5 bases at J, leaving 17 bases unmatched. CDR3: CASSLASLGKRGGGDTQYF. CDR3 DNA: TGTGCCAGCAGTTTGGCCTCTTTGGGGAAGCGGGGGGGCGGAGATACGCAGTATTTT.

This chain connects TRBV5-1 to TRBJ2-2; D gene uncertain. This CDR3 contains 14 residues. The ends were cut back, 4 bases at V and 5 bases at J, with 12 bases in the middle. Per the germline V gene, CDR1 is SGHRS and CDR2 is YFSETQ. The chain's CDR3 is CASSPTGATGELFF. DNA for the CDR3: TGCGCCAGCAGCCCGACGGGCGCTACCGGGGAGCTGTTTTTT.

The J gene is TRBJ2-7, the V gene TRBV5-4, with 10 bases lining up with TRBD2. The V gene's germline CDR1 is SGHNT and CDR2 YYREEE (reference sequence). The CDR3 is 15 residues long. The trim removed 4 bases at V and 7 bases at J, leaving 11 bases unmatched. The CDR3, as DNA: TGTGCCAGCAGCCCTACCCTAGCGGGGGTTAAGGAGCAGTACTTC. Translation gives CASSPTLAGVKEQYF. The whole variable domain, filled in from reference TRBV5-4 and TRBJ2-7, reads ETGVTQSPTHLIKTRGQQVTLRCSSQSGHNTVSWYQQALGQGPQFIFQYYREEENGRGNFPPRFSGLQFPNYSSELNVNALELDDSALYLCASSPTLAGVKEQYFGPGTRLTVT.

V and J are TRBV29-1 and TRBJ1-1, with D possibly TRBD1 on 6 matching bases. CDR3 length equals 14 residues. The germline gives CDR1 SQVTM, CDR2 ANQGSEA. The ends were cut back, 5 bases at V and 1 base at J, with 14 bases in the middle. CDR3 coding DNA: TGCAGCGTTAGCATAGGGGGGACGAACACTGAAGCTTTCTTT. Its translation: CSVSIGGTNTEAFF.

V gene TRBV12-5 combines with J gene TRBJ2-1; the match to TRBD2 covers 7 bases. Trimming removed 0 bases from V and 5 bases from J; junction bases left unmatched: 10. The germline V gene has CDR1 LGHNT and CDR2 FRNRAP. This CDR3 has 17 residues. The CDR3 is CASGLVRGGSKDNEQFF. CDR3 sequence (DNA): TGTGCTAGTGGTTTGGTACGGGGCGGGAGTAAGGACAATGAGCAGTTCTTC.

This clone turned up a few times. This chain connects TRBV5-1 to TRBJ1-2, with D tentatively TRBD1 (6 bases). This CDR3 contains 12 residues. The germline CDR1 and CDR2 sequences are SGHRS and YFSETQ. Deletions cut 4 bases from V and 8 bases from J, with 12 bases between. The CDR3 DNA reads as TGCGCCAGCAGCCCACACAGGGAGGGCTACACCTTC. Translating gives CASSPHREGYTF.

This clone was observed many times. The J gene is TRBJ1-2, the V gene TRBV18; 10 bases are a match to TRBD1. CDR3 size: 17 residues. Germline values: CDR1 KGHSH, CDR2 LQKENI. V was clipped by 5 bases and J by 0 bases; unmatched bases: 9. The CDR3 loop reads CASSRGTGDTSNYGYTF. The CDR3 nucleotides are TGTGCCAGCTCAAGAGGGACAGGGGATACCTCTAACTATGGCTACACCTTC.

The rearrangement links TRBV6-6 to TRBJ1-1; 10 nucleotides line up with TRBD1. V lost 9 bases and J lost 11; bases outside the gene matches: 12. The CDR3 has 13 amino acids. Germline V lookup: CDR1 MNHNY, CDR2 SVGAGI (reference sequence). CDR3 DNA sequence: TGTGCCAGTTTGATGACAGGGGGCTTCGAGGCTTTCTTT. Amino acid sequence: CASLMTGGFEAFF.

The rearrangement joins TRBV6-1 to TRBJ2-5; 9 bases agree with TRBD2. From germline, CDR1 is MNHNS and CDR2 SASEGT. CDR3 length: 15 residues. Losses at the gene ends were 5 bases for V and 4 bases for J; bases not matched to a gene: 8. The CDR3: CASSTGLADLETQYF. CDR3 DNA sequence: TGTGCCAGCAGTACGGGACTAGCTGATTTAGAGACCCAGTACTTC.